The 5 T cell receptor beta chains reported below all come from one sample, sequenced in a study of T cells in Graves' hyperthyroidism and ophthalmopathy. Researchers took RNA transcripts and amplified the TCR beta CDR3 regions from them. First-round RT-PCR targeting the TCR CDR3 was performed with the HTBI primer set. TCRdb reprocessed the multiplex PCR reads via MiXCR and lists one record per CDR3 protein. The sample holds roughly 350,000 distinct CDR3 sequences, about 14% seen once. Material: blood. The receptor set was obtained from a woman aged 30 to 39 with Graves' ophthalmopathy.

About this clonotype: One base away lies a much larger clone, so this may be a sequencing read error. The missing conserved phenylalanine or tryptophan at the end of this CDR3 makes a read error likely. The chain has TRBV7-2 and TRBJ2-5; 9 bases agree with TRBD2. V shed 8 bases, J shed 0 bases, and the junction held 7 bases outside the gene matches. Looked up from germline, CDR1 is SGHTA and CDR2 is FQGNSA. The CDR3 totals 15 residues. DNA of the CDR3: TGTGCCAGCGCCTCTAGCGGGGCAAACCAAGAGACCCAGTACTTA. Encoded protein: CASASSGANQETQYL.

As to this clonotype: A read error may explain this, as a much larger clone is one base away. Since no conserved phenylalanine or tryptophan closes the CDR3, a read error is the likely cause. The chain uses TRBV28 and TRBJ2-6; D is undetermined. Germline lookup yields CDR1 MDHEN and CDR2 SYDVKM. V gave up 2 bases and J gave up 0 bases, with 5 bases separating them. The CDR3 has 15 residues. Written as DNA, the CDR3 is TGTGCCAGCAGTTTACACCACTCTGGGGCCAACGTCCTGACTCTC. Translated: CASSLHHSGANVLTL.

There are a few counts of this clonotype. This chain connects TRBV6-1 to TRBJ1-3; D unresolved. The CDR3 is made up of 14 amino acids. V lost 5 bases and J lost 3, with 11 bases in between. Germline assignment: CDR1 MNHNS and CDR2 SASEGT. The chain's CDR3 is CASSPSRSGNTIYF. In DNA, the CDR3 is TGTGCCAGCAGTCCCTCCAGGAGTGGAAACACCATATATTTT.

This clonotype has more than one count but fewer than ten. The chain carries TRBV5-1 and TRBJ2-1; no reliable D call. The V gene's germline CDR1 is SGHRS and CDR2 YFSETQ. The CDR3 consists of 14 residues. V dropped 1 base and J dropped 7 bases, with 12 bases sitting between them. DNA for the CDR3: TGCGCCAGCAGCTTGTTCGAAGCCGGTAATGAGCAGTTCTTC. It is translated as CASSLFEAGNEQFF.

This clonotype was counted between two and nine times. The chain has TRBV19 and TRBJ2-3, with 14 positions matching TRBD2. The CDR3 loop spans 16 amino acids. Germline trimming cut 4 bases from V and 9 bases from J; bases unmatched to any gene: 9. Looked up from germline, CDR1 is LNHDA and CDR2 is SQIVND (reference sequence). Here the CDR3 reads CASSTGLAGAPNTQYF. CDR3 nucleotides: TGTGCCAGTAGTACGGGACTAGCGGGGGCCCCAAACACGCAGTATTTT.